The T cell receptor beta chain under discussion was sequenced for a study of cytomegalovirus exposure and HLA in healthy donors. Study as a whole: Counted in an early data release were roughly 87 million unique TCRs from HLA-typed donors.

Study-wide points: In a later analysis, a missense DCLRE1C variant was linked to TCR beta V- and J-gene trimming.

Everyone who donated was a healthy bone marrow donor. Amplification used 60 Vbeta primers and 13 Jbeta primers. Sequenced by immunoSEQ multiplex PCR; TCRdb stores in-frame clones only, minus some. The sample includes around 150,000 clones, 79% of them seen just once. As concerns this clone: What it binds is not known.

This sequence was found in a human donor in good health. The sample comprised PBMCs.

The CDR3 here is CASSHSGQRRSEQYF. The CDR3 coding sequence is TGCGCCAGCAGCCACTCCGGACAGCGCCGGAGCGAGCAGTACTTC. The V and J genes are TRBV5-1 and TRBJ2-7; a possible D gene is TRBD1 (6 bases). Per the germline V gene, CDR1 is SGHRS and CDR2 is YFSETQ. The CDR3 is 15 residues long. Trimming left V 4 bases short and J 6 bases short, with 20 bases between.